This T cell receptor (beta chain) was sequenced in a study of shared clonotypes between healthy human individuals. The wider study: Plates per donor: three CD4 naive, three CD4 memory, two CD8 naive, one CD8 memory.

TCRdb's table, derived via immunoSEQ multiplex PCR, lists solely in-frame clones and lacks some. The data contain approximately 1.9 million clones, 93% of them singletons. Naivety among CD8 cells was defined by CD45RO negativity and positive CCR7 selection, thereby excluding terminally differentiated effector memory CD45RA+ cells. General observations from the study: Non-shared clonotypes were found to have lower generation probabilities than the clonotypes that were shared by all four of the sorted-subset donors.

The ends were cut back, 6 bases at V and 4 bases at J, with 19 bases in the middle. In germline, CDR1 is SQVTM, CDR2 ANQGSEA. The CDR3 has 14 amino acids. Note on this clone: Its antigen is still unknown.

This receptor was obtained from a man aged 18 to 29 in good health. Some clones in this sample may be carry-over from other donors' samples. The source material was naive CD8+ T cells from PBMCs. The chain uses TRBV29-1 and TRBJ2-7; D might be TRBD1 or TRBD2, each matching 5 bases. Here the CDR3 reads CSVEGLGRGYEQYF. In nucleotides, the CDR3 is TGCAGCGTCGAGGGTTTGGGACGGGGTTACGAGCAGTACTTC.